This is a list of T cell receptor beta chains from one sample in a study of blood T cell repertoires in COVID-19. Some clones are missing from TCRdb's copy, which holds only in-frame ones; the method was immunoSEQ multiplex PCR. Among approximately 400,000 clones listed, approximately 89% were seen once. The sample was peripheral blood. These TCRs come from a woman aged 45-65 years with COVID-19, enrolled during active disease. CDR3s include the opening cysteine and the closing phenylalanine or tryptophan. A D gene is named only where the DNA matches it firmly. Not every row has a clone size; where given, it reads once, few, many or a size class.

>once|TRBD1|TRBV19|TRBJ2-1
CASSADRDYNEQFF
TGTGCCAGTAGTGCGGACAGGGACTACAATGAGCAGTTCTTC
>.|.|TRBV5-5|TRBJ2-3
CASRSETGVRDTQYF
TGTGCCAGCAGGTCCGAGACAGGCGTTAGGGATACGCAGTATTTT
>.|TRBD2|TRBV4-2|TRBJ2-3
CASSQGKNSGGQLDTQYF
TGTGCCAGCAGCCAAGGGAAGAATAGCGGGGGGCAGTTAGATACGCAGTATTTT
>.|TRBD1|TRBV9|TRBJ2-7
CASSGGDRLPYEQYF
TGTGCCAGCAGCGGGGGGGACAGGCTCCCCTACGAGCAGTACTTC
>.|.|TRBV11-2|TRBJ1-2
CASSLAGYNGYTF
TGTGCCAGCAGCTTAGCGGGGTACAATGGCTACACCTTC
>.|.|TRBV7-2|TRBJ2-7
CASSQWAAYEQYF
TGTGCCAGCTCCCAATGGGCTGCCTACGAGCAGTACTTC
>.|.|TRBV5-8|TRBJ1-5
CASSYGPDPPHQPQHF
TGTGCCAGCAGCTATGGGCCAGATCCGCCCCATCAGCCCCAGCATTTT
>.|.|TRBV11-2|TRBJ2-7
CASSLGSSYEQYF
TGTGCCAGCAGCTTGGGGAGCTCCTACGAGCAGTACTTC
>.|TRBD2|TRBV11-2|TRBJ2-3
CASSFTGLAGGQGDTQYF
TGTGCCAGCAGCTTCACGGGACTAGCGGGGGGGCAGGGAGATACGCAGTATTTT
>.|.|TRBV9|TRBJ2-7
CASSVNTGMDYEQYF
TGTGCCAGCAGCGTTAACACAGGGATGGACTACGAGCAGTACTTC
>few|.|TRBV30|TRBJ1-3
CAWESGNTIYF
TGTGCCTGGGAGTCTGGAAACACCATATATTTT
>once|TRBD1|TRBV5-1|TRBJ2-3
CASNPTGDSTDTQYF
TGCGCCAGCAACCCGACAGGGGATAGCACAGATACGCAGTATTTT
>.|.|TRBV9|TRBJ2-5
CASSVGAGLGETQYF
TGTGCCAGCAGCGTAGGGGCGGGTCTAGGAGAGACCCAGTACTTC
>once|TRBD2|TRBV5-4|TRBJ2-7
CASSPPGLSFDEQYF
TGTGCCAGCAGCCCGCCGGGACTAAGTTTTGACGAGCAGTACTTC
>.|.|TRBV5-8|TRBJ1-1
CASSLQGQRAFF
TGTGCCAGCAGCTTACAAGGACAGCGGGCTTTCTTT
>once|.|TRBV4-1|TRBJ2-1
CASSQERGGTYNEQFF
TGCGCCAGCAGCCAAGAGAGGGGGGGCACCTACAATGAGCAGTTCTTC
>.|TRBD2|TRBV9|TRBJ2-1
CASSAPGGLNEQFF
TGTGCCAGCAGCGCCCCGGGGGGGCTCAATGAGCAGTTCTTC
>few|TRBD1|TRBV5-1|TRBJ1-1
CASSWDSTGVGTEAFF
TGCGCCAGCAGCTGGGATTCGACAGGGGTGGGAACTGAAGCTTTCTTT
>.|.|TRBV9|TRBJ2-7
CASSPRDIVRGYEQYF
TGTGCCAGCAGCCCTCGGGACATTGTGAGGGGTTACGAGCAGTACTTC
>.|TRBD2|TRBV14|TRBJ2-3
CASSQVRTSTQYF
TGTGCCAGCAGCCAGGTCAGGACTAGTACGCAGTATTTT
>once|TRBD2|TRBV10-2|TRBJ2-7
CASSEASGGLEQYF
TGCGCCAGCAGTGAGGCTAGCGGGGGGCTCGAGCAGTACTTC
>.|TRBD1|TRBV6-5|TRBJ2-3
CASNNRGQKEDTQYF
TGTGCCAGCAACAACAGGGGGCAAAAGGAAGATACGCAGTATTTT
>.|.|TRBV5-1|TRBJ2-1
CASSFSHNEQFF
TGCGCCAGCAGCTTCAGTCACAATGAGCAGTTCTTC
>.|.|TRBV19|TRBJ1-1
CASTLGLNTEAFF
TGTGCCAGTACCCTAGGTTTGAACACTGAAGCTTTCTTT
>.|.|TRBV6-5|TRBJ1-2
CASAQSGGYTF
TGTGCCAGCGCTCAATCGGGGGGCTACACCTTC
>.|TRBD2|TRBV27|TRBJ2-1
CASRSTSGASYNEQFF
TGTGCCAGCAGGTCAACTAGCGGGGCCTCCTACAATGAGCAGTTCTTC
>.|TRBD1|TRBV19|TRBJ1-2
CASSITGGGYGYTF
TGTGCCAGTAGCATCACAGGGGGAGGCTATGGCTACACCTTC
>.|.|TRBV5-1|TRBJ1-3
CASSFGSSATGNTIYF
TGCGCCAGCAGCTTCGGGAGTTCGGCCACGGGAAACACCATATATTTT